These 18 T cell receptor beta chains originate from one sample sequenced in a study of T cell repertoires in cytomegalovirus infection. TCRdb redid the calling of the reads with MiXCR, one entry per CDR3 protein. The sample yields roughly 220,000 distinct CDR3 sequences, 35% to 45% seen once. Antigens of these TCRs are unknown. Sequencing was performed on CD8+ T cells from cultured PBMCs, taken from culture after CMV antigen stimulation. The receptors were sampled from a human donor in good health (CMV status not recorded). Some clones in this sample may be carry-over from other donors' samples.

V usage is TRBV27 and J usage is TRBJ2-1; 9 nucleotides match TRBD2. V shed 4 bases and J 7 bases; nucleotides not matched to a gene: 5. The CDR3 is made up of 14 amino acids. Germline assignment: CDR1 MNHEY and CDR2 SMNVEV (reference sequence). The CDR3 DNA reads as TGTGCCAGCAGTTCGGCCGCGGGGGGGAATGAGCAGTTCTTC. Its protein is CASSSAAGGNEQFF.

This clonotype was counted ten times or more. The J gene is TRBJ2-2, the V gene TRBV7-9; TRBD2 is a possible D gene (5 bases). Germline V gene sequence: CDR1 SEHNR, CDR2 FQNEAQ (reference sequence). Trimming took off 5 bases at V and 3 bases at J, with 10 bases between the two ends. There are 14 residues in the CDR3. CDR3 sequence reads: CASSHRDYTGELFF. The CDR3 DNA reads TGTGCCAGCAGCCATCGGGATTACACCGGGGAGCTGTTTTTT.

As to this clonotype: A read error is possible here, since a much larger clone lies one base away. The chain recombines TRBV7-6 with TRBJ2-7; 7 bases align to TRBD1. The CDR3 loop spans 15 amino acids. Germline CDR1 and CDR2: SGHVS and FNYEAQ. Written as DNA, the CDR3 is TGTGCCAGCAGCGCGGAACCGGGACAGATCTACGAGCCGTACTTC. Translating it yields CASSAEPGQIYEPYF.

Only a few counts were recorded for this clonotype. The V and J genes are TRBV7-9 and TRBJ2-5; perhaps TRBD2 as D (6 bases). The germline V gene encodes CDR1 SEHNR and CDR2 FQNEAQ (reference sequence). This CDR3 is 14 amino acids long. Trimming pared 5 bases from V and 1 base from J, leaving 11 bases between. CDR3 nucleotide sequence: TGTGCCAGCAGCCCCCGGGACTTCCAAGAGACCCAGTACTTC. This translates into CASSPRDFQETQYF.

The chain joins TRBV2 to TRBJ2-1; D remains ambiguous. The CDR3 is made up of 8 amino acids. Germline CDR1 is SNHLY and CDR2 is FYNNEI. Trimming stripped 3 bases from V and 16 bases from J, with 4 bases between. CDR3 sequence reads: CASSDKFF. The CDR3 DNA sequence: TGTGCCAGCAGTGACAAATTCTTC. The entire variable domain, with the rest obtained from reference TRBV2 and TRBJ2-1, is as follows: EPEVTQTPSHQVTQMGQEVILRCVPISNHLYFYWYRQILGQKVEFLVSFYNNEISEKSEIFDDQFSVERPDGSNFTLKIRSTKLEDSAMYFCASSDKFFGPGTRLTVL.

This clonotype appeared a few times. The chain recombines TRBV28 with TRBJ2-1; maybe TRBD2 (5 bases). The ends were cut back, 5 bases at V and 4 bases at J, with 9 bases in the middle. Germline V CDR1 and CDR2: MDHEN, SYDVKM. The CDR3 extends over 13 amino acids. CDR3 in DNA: TGTGCCAGCAGTCGAAGCGGATACAATGAGCAGTTCTTC. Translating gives CASSRSGYNEQFF.

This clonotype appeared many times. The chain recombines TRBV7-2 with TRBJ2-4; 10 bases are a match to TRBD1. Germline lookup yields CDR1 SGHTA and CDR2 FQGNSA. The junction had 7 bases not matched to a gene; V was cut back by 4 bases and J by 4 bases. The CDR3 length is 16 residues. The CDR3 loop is CASSSTGGRWKNIQYF. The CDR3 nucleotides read TGTGCCAGCAGCTCGACAGGGGGCAGATGGAAAAACATTCAGTACTTC.

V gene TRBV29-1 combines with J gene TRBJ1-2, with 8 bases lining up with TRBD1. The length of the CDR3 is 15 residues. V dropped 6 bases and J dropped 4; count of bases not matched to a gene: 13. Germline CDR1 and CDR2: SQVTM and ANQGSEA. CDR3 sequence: CSVAAHGQGGYGYTF. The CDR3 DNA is TGCAGCGTAGCGGCCCACGGACAGGGTGGCTATGGCTACACCTTC.

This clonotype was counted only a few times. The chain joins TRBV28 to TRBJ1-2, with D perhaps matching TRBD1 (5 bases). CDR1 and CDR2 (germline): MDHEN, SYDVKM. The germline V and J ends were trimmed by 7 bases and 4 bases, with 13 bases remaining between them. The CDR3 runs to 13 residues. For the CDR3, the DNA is TGTGCCAGCAACCCCGGGACCCCCTATGGCTACACCTTC. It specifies CASNPGTPYGYTF.

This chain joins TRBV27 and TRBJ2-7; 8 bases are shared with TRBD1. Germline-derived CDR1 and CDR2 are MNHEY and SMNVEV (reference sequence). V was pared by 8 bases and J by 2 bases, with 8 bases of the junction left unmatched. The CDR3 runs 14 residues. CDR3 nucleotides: TGTGCCAGCGCAGGGGGCGCCAGGGCCTACGAGCAGTACTTC. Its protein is CASAGGARAYEQYF.

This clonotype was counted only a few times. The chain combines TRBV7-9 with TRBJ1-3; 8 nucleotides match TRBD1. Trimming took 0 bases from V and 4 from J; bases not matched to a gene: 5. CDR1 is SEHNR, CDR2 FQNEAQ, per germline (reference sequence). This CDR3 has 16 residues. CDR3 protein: CASSLATGAYGNTIYF. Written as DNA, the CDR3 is TGTGCCAGCAGCTTAGCGACAGGGGCGTACGGAAACACCATATATTTT.

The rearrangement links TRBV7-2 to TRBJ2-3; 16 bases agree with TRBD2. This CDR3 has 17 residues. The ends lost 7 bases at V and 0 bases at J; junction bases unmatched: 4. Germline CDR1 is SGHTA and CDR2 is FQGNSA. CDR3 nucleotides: TGTGCCAGCATGGGGGGACTAGCGGGGGGGAGCACAGATACGCAGTATTTT. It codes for CASMGGLAGGSTDTQYF.

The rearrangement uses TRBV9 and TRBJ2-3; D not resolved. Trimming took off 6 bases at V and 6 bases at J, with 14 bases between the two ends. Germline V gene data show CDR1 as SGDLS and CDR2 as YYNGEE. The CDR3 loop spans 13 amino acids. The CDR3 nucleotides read TGTGCCAGCAAGGCCTCCCAATCGGATACGCAGTATTTT. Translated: CASKASQSDTQYF.

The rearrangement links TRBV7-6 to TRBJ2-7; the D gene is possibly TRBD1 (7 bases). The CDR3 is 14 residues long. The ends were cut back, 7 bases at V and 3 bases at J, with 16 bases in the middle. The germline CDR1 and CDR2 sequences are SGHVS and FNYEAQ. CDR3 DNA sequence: TGTGCCAGCACCCTGCAGGGGGGCGACTACGAGCAGTACTTC. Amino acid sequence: CASTLQGGDYEQYF.

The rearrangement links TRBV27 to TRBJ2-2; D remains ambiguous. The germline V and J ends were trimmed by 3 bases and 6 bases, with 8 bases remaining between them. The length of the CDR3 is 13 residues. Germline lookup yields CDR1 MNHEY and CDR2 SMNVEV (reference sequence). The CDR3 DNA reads TGTGCCAGCAGTTTCGGTGGGCCCGGGGAGCTGTTTTTT. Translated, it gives CASSFGGPGELFF.

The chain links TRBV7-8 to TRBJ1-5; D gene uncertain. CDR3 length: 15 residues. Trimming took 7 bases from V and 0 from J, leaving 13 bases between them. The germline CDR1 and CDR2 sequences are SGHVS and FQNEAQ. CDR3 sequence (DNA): TGTGCCAGCACCCTCGCGGATGATAGCAATCAGCCCCAGCATTTT. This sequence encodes CASTLADDSNQPQHF. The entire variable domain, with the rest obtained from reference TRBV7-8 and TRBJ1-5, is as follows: GAGVSQSPRYKVAKRGQDVALRCDPISGHVSLFWYQQALGQGPEFLTYFQNEAQLDKSGLPSDRFFAERPEGSVSTLKIQRTQQEDSAVYLCASTLADDSNQPQHFGDGTRLSIL.

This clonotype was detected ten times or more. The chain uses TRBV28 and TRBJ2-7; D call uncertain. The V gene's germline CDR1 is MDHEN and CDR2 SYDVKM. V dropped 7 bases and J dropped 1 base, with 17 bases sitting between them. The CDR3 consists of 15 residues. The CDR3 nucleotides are TGTGCCAGCAACTACCCCTCTGCCGGGTCCTACGAGCAGTACTTC. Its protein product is CASNYPSAGSYEQYF. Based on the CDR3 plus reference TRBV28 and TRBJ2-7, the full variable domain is DVKVTQSSRYLVKRTGEKVFLECVQDMDHENMFWYRQDPGLGLRLIYFSYDVKMKEKGDIPEGYSVSREKKERFSLILESASTNQTSMYLCASNYPSAGSYEQYFGPGTRLTVT.

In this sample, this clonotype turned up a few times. In DNA form, the CDR3 reads TGCAGTGCTAGCGGTGGGGGGAGGGCCTACAATGAGCAGTTCTTC. Translated: CSASGGGRAYNEQFF. J is TRBJ2-1 and V is TRBV20-1, with 7 bases aligning to TRBD2. The CDR3 runs 15 residues. The germline V gene encodes CDR1 DFQATT and CDR2 SNEGSKA (reference sequence). V lost 3 bases, J lost 2 bases, and 7 bases stayed unmatched.